These 3 T cell receptor beta chains came from one sample sequenced in a study of blood T cell repertoires in COVID-19. This table comes from immunoSEQ multiplex PCR, and its TCRdb copy is limited to in-frame clones, with some not included. The table includes about 220,000 clones, 83% detected once. The sample was peripheral blood. These receptors were taken from a woman in her thirties or forties with active or convalescent COVID-19.

The chain employs TRBV9 and TRBJ1-3, with a weak D call TRBD1 (6 bases). The CDR3 is made up of 17 amino acids. CDR1 is SGDLS and CDR2 is YYNGEE in the germline V gene. V lost 0 bases and J 0 bases, leaving 13 bases between the germline ends. CDR3 sequence reads: CASSVATGRISGNTIYF. The CDR3 DNA is TGTGCCAGCAGCGTAGCCACAGGGCGAATCTCTGGAAACACCATATATTTT.

V and J are TRBV30 and TRBJ1-6; 9 bases are shared with TRBD1. Germline loops: CDR1 GTSNPN, CDR2 SVGIG (reference sequence). V was pared by 0 bases and J by 9 bases, with 12 bases of the junction left unmatched. This CDR3 contains 17 residues. DNA for the CDR3: TGTGCCTGGAGTGTACCCCGGGACAGGGTCTCGTCTTCACCCCTCCACTTT. This encodes CAWSVPRDRVSSSPLHF.

The chain has TRBV6-2 or TRBV6-3 and TRBJ2-3; 7 nucleotides line up with TRBD2. Germline CDR1 and CDR2: MNHEY and SVGEGT. The junction had 3 bases not matched to a gene; V was cut back by 1 base and J by 2 bases. CDR3 length: 15 amino acids. The CDR3 nucleotides are TGTGCCAGCAGTTACTGGAGCGGGGACACAGATACGCAGTATTTT. It codes for CASSYWSGDTDTQYF.